This TCR beta chain originates from a study of T-cell reconstitution after alpha-beta-depleted transplantation in children (dated by TCRdb to 2016 to 2017). Notes on the research overall: The study quantitatively tracked T-cell immune reconstitution after TCRalphabeta/CD19-depleted allogeneic hematopoietic cell transplantation in children using TCR repertoire profiling. What the research found in general, with its limitations: The apparently early alphabetaT-cell count recovery about two months after transplant was reportedly dependent on only several hundred rapidly expanded clones derived from non-depleted graft cells. The frequencies of hyperexpanded clones fell over the following months, and after one year, T-cell counts and TCRbeta diversity were mostly attributed to newly produced T cells. In some patients, the high TCRbeta diversity seen at day 60 was put down to recipient T cells and intrathymic progenitors that had survived conditioning.

From V the trimming removes 5 bases and from J it removes 6 bases, while the gene matches leave 6 bases of the junction unaccounted for. The germline V gene provides CDR1 SGHTA and CDR2 FQGNSA. From the cysteine through the phenylalanine, the CDR3 covers 14 amino acids. The entry retains the CDR3 DNA only, 42 bases that are in frame from base 1. The table lists this clonotype with many counts. Its antigen is not yet known. Within one base of it there is no much larger clone, and no base qualities were kept. In light of the paper, this sample's treatment or condition label describes: allogeneic hematopoietic cell transplantation with graft depleted of TCRalphabeta T cells and CD19 B cells. The transplant recipients were children given TCRalphabeta/CD19-depleted allogeneic hematopoietic cell grafts. The library was obtained by PCR. Sequenced on an Illumina HiSeq 2500. Molecular barcoding was employed in the preparation of TCR libraries, with unique molecular identifiers being used to normalize TCRbeta repertoire quantification. TCRdb took the public reads, trimmed them with fastp at Q25, ran MiXCR for clone calling and kept in-frame beta chains. Every distinct CDR3 protein forms one entry, paired with its most common genes and DNA. The table for this sample lists about 300,000 distinct CDR3 sequences; nearly 8% of them were counted only once. The ten largest clones capture about 9.1% of the sample.

The sequence was collected from a female patient under 10 years old who had a stem cell transplant for Fanconi anemia, so the T cells may come from the graft donor. The sample consisted of peripheral blood, taken 360 days after TCRalphabeta/CD19-depleted stem cell transplant. The rearrangement combines TRBV7-2 with TRBJ2-3, with 9 central nucleotides matching TRBD2. Here is the DNA: TGTGCCAGCAGCCTTGAGCGGGGGGTCGATACGCAGTATTTT. Its translation reads: CASSLERGVDTQYF.